This T cell receptor beta chain came from a study of cytomegalovirus exposure and HLA in healthy donors. Findings and caveats of the study: Segments of the TCR beta V type were, in most cases, productive about 87% or about 30% of the time in an earlier analysis.

13 Jbeta primers and 60 Vbeta primers were used for the PCR. Profiled with immunoSEQ multiplex PCR; TCRdb holds only in-frame clones, not every one. The sample shows approximately 110,000 clones, around 80% of them seen only once. In regard to this clone: Its cognate antigen is unknown.

V lost 2 bases and J lost 5, with 19 bases in between. Germline-derived CDR1 and CDR2 are SGHRS and YFSETQ. The CDR3 runs to 16 residues. The clonotype comes from a female donor in good health and CMV-seropositive. The chain employs TRBV5-1 and TRBJ1-1; D perhaps matches TRBD1 (5 bases). Material for sequencing was PBMCs. The CDR3 loop is CASSFVEGGGGTEAFF. CDR3 nucleotide sequence: TGCGCCAGCAGCTTCGTGGAGGGAGGTGGGGGGACTGAAGCTTTCTTT.